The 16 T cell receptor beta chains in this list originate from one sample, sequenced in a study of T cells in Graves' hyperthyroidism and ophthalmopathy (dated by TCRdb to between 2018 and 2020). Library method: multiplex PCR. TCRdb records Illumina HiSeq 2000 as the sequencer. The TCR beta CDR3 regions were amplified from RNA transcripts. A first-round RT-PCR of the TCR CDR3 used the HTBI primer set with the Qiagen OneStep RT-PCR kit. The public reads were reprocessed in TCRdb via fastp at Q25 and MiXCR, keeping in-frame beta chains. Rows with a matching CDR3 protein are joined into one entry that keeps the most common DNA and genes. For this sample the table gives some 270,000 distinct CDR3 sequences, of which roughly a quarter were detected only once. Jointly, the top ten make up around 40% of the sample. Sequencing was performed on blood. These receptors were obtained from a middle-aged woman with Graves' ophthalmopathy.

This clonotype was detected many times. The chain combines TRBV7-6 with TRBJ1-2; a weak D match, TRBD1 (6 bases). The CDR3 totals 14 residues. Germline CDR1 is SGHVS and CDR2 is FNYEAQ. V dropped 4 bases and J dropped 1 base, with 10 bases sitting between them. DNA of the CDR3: TGTGCCAGCAGCTCCCGGACAGATAACTATGGCTACACCTTC. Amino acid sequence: CASSSRTDNYGYTF.

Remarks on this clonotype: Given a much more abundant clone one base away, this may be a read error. The CDR3 region has the DNA TGTGCCAGCAGACCTCCGGGACTAGCAGGGGATACGCAGTATTTT. It specifies CASRPPGLAGDTQYF. J is TRBJ2-3 and V is TRBV2, with TRBD2 matching over 9 bases. This CDR3 region has 15 residues. The germline V gene encodes CDR1 SNHLY and CDR2 FYNNEI. V lost 6 bases and J lost 6; bases outside the gene matches: 10.

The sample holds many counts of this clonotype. This CDR3 reads CASRPRRWGYGYTF. As DNA, the CDR3 is TGTGCCAGCAGGCCAAGGAGGTGGGGATATGGCTACACCTTC. This chain joins TRBV27 and TRBJ1-2; D is unresolved. CDR1 and CDR2 (germline): MNHEY, SMNVEV (reference sequence). The CDR3 is 14 amino acids. The ends were cut back, 6 bases at V and 5 bases at J, with 16 bases in the middle.

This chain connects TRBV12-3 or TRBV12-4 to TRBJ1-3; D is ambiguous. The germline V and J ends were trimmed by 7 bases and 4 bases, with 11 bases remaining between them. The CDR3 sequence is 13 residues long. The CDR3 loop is CASNQVPGNTIYF. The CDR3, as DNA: TGTGCCAGCAATCAAGTTCCCGGAAACACCATATATTTT.

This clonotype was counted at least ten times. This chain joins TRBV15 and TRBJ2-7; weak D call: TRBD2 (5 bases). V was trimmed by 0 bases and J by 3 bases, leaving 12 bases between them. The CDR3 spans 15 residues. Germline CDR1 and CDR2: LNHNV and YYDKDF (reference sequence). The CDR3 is CATSRDPDGLYEQYF. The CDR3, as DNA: TGTGCCACCAGCAGAGACCCCGACGGACTCTACGAGCAGTACTTC.

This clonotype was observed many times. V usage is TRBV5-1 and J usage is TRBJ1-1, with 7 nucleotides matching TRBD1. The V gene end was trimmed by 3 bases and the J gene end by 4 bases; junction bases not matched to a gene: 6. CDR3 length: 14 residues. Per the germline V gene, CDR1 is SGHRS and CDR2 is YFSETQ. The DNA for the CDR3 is TGCGCCAGCAGCTATGACAGGGCGGGCACTGAAGCTTTCTTT. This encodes CASSYDRAGTEAFF.

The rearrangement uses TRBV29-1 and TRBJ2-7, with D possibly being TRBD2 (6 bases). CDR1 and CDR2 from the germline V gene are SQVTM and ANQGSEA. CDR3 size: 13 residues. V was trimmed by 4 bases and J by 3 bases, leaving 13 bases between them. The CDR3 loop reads CSVVEGLLYEQYF. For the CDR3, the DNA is TGCAGCGTTGTGGAGGGATTGCTCTACGAGCAGTACTTC.

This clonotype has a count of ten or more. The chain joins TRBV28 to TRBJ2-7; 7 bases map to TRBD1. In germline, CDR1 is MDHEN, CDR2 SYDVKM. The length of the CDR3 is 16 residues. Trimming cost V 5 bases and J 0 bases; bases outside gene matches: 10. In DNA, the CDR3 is TGTGCCAGCAGTCGACCCTCGGGACAGTACTCCTACGAGCAGTACTTC. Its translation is CASSRPSGQYSYEQYF. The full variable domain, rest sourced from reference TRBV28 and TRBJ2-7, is DVKVTQSSRYLVKRTGEKVFLECVQDMDHENMFWYRQDPGLGLRLIYFSYDVKMKEKGDIPEGYSVSREKKERFSLILESASTNQTSMYLCASSRPSGQYSYEQYFGPGTRLTVT.

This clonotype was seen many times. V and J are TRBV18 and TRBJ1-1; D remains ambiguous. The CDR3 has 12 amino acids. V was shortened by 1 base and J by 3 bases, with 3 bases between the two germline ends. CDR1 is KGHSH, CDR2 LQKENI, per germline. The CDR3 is CASSPQDTEAFF. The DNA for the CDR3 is TGTGCCAGCTCACCACAGGACACTGAAGCTTTCTTT.

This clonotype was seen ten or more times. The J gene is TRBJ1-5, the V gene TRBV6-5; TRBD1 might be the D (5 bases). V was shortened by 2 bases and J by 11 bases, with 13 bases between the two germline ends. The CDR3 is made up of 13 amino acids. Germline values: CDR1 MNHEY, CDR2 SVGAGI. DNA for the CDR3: TGTGCCAGCAGTTACCTCCAGGGCGGAGCCCAGCATTTT. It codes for CASSYLQGGAQHF.

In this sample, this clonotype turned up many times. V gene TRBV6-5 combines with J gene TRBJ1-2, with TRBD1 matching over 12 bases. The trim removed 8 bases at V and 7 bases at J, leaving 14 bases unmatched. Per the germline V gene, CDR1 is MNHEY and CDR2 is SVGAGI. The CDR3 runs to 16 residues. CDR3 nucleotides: TGTGCCAGCGAACCCCGGGACAGGGGGCTAAGAGGTGGCTACACCTTC. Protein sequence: CASEPRDRGLRGGYTF.

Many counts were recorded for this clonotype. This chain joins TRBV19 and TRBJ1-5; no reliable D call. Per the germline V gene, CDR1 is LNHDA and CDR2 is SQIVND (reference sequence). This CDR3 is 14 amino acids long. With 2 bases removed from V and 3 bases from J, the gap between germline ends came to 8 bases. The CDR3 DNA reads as TGTGCCAGTAGTATAATGGGGAACAATCAGCCCCAGCATTTT. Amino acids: CASSIMGNNQPQHF. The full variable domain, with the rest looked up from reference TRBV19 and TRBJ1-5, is DGGITQSPKYLFRKEGQNVTLSCEQNLNHDAMYWYRQDPGQGLRLIYYSQIVNDFQKGDIAEGYSVSREKKESFPLTVTSAQKNPTAFYLCASSIMGNNQPQHFGDGTRLSIL.

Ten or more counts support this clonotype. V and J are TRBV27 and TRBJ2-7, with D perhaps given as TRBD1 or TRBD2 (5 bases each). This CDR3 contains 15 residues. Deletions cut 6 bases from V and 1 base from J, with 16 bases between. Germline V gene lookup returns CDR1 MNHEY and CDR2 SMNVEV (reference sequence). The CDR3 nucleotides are TGTGCCAGCAGGAACAGGCCCGGCGGGTCCTACGAGCAGTACTTC. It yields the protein CASRNRPGGSYEQYF.

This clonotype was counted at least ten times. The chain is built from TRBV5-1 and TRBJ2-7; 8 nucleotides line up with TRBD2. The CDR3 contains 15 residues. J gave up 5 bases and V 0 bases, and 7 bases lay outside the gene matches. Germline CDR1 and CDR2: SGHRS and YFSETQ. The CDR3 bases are TGCGCCAGCAGCTTGGCCGGACTAGCTCTCGACGAGCAGTACTTC. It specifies CASSLAGLALDEQYF.

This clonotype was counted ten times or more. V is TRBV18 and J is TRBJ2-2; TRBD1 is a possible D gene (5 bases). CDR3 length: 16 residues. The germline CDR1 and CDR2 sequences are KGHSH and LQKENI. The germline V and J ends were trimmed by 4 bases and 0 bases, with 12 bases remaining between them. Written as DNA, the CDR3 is TGTGCCAGCTCACTCCAGGGAAATGCGAACACCGGGGAGCTGTTTTTT. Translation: CASSLQGNANTGELFF. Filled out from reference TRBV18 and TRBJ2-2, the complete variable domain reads NAGVMQNPRHLVRRRGQEARLRCSPMKGHSHVYWYRQLPEEGLKFMVYLQKENIIDESGMPKERFSAEFPKEGPSILRIQQVVRGDSAAYFCASSLQGNANTGELFFGEGSRLTVL.

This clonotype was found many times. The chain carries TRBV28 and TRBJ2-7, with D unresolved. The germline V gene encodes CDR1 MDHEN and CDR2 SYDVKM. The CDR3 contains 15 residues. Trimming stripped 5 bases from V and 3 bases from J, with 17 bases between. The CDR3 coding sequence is TGTGCCAGCAGTCGGGCCGCGACGGTAAACTACGAGCAGTACTTC. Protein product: CASSRAATVNYEQYF.